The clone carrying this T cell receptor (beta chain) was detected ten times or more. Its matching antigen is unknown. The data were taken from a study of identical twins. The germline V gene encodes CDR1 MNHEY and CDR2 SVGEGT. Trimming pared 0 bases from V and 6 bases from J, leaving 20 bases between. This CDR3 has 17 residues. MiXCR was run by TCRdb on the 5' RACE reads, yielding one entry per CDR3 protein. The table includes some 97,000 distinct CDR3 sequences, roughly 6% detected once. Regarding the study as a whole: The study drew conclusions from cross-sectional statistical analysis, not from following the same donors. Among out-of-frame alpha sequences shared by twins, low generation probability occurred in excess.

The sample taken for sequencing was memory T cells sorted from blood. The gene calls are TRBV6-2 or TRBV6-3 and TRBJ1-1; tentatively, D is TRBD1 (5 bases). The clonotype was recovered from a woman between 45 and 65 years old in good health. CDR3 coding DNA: TGTGCCAGCAGTTACTCTACTATAGAGGGGCGCGGGGCTGAAGCTTTCTTT. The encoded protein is CASSYSTIEGRGAEAFF.